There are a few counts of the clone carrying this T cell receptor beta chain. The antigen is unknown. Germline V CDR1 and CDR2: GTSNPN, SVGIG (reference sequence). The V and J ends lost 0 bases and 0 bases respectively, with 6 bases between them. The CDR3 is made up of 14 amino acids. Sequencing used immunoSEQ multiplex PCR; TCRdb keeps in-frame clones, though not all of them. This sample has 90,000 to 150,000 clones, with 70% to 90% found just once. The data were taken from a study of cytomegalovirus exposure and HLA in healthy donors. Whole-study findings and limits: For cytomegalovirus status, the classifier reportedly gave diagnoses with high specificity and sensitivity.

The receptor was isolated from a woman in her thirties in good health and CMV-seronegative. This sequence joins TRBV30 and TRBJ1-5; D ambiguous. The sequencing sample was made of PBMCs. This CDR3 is CAWSVLNSNQPQHF. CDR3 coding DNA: TGTGCCTGGAGTGTACTGAATAGCAATCAGCCCCAGCATTTT.